This TCR beta chain was recovered during a study of Ad26.COV2.S vaccination and SARS-CoV-2 variants. The method was immunoSEQ multiplex PCR; TCRdb's version includes in-frame clones alone and lacks a portion of them. There are a few hundred thousand clones in the sample; 70% to 90% occur only once, and around 2% lies in the top ten. Treatment described: around 19 received Ad26.COV2.S at low or high dose, single or two shots; 5 received placebo; per-sample allocation not given. Collection of samples fell on day 63 after the first vaccine or placebo injection. Germline loops: CDR1 MDHEN, CDR2 SYDVKM. V shed 0 bases, J shed 5 bases, and the junction held 2 bases outside the gene matches. The CDR3 runs 15 residues.

This specimen consisted of peripheral blood, obtained in a trial of Ad26.COV2.S vaccine versus placebo. The chain is built from TRBV28 and TRBJ2-4; the match to TRBD1 covers 9 bases. The clonotype was recovered from a person aged 18 to 65 who received the Ad26.COV2.S COVID-19 vaccine or a placebo. CDR3: CASSLWDRGENIQYF. CDR3 in DNA: TGTGCCAGCAGTTTATGGGACAGGGGCGAAAACATTCAGTACTTC.